This T cell receptor beta chain is drawn from a study of cytomegalovirus exposure and HLA in healthy donors. Study details: Later analysis reported that the approximately 120 validation repertoires shared the platform of the roughly 630 first-cohort repertoires. Points from the study as a whole: As was reported, the classifier diagnosed cytomegalovirus status with high specificity and sensitivity. One later analysis, an examination of the 90 to 150 validation repertoires, found that first-cohort TCR clusters tended to co-occur in them. Rare TCR sequences dominated, though some public TCRs recurred in many donors.

Germline trimming cut 4 bases from V and 10 bases from J; bases unmatched to any gene: 9. The CDR3 has 14 residues. The V gene's germline CDR1 is MNHGY and CDR2 SAAAGT. The protocol was immunoSEQ multiplex PCR, while the TCRdb copy is restricted to in-frame clones and leaves out a portion. The repertoire has 95,000 to 150,000 clones, 70% to 90% of them found once; the top ten carry approximately 2%. Concerning this clone itself: The antigen is not known.

Source material: PBMCs. The source is a woman between 18 and 29 years old in good health and CMV-seronegative. The chain combines TRBV6-8 with TRBJ2-1; TRBD2 aligns across 8 bases. The CDR3 nucleotides read TGTGCCAGCAGTTCCGGGACTAGTCAGCGGGAGCAGTTCTTC. It is translated as CASSSGTSQREQFF.